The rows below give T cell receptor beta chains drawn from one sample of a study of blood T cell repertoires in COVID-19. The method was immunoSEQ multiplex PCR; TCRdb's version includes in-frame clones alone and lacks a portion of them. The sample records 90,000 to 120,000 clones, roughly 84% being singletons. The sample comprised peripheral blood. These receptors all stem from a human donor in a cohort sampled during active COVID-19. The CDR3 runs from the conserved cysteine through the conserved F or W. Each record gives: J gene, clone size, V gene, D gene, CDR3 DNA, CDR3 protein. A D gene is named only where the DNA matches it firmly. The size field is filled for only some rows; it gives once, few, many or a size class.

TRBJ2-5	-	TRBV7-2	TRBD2	TGTGCCAGCAGCGGGGGGGAACAAGAGACCCAGTACTTC	CASSGGEQETQYF
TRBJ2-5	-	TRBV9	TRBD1	TGTGCCAGCAGCGTAGCCGGGACAGGGGGAGAGACCCAGTACTTC	CASSVAGTGGETQYF
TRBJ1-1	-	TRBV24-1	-	TGTGCCACCAGTGATTCCAGAGGAGGGATCACTGAAGCTTTCTTT	CATSDSRGGITEAFF
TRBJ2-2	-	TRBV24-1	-	TGTGCCACCAGTGTCGGCACCGGGGAGCTGTTTTTT	CATSVGTGELFF
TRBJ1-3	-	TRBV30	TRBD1	TGTGCCTGGAGTTGGACAGGGTTCACTGGAAACACCATATATTTT	CAWSWTGFTGNTIYF
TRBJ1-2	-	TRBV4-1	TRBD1	TGCGCCAGCAGCCAAGAAGAAAACAGGGGAAGTGGCTACACCTTC	CASSQEENRGSGYTF
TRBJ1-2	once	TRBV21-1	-	TGTGCCAGCAGCAACAAAGTCGGGGTCGGTGGCTACACCTTC	CASSNKVGVGGYTF
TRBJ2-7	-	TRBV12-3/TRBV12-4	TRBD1	TGTGCCACCAGGGGACAGAATAACAACGAGCAGTACTTC	CATRGQNNNEQYF
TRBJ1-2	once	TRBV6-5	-	TGTGCCAGCAGTACCGACAGGCTGGGCTACACCTTC	CASSTDRLGYTF
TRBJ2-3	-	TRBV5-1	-	TGCGCCAGCAGTGCTGCAACTAGCACAGATACGCAGTATTTT	CASSAATSTDTQYF
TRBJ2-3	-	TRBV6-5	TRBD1	TGTGCCAGCAGTTCGGGACAGGGAACCGGCACAGATACGCAGTATTTT	CASSSGQGTGTDTQYF
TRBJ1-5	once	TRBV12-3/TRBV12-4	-	TGTGCCACCAGGGGAACGGGAAATCAGCCCCAGCATTTT	CATRGTGNQPQHF
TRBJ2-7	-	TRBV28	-	TGTGCCAGCAGTTTATCCGGGGGTGGCAGGCCCTACGAGCAGTACTTC	CASSLSGGGRPYEQYF
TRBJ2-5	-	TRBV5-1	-	TGCGCCAGCCATCCTACAGTGTCGGAGACCCAGTACTTC	CASHPTVSETQYF
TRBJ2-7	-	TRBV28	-	TGTGCCAGCAGTGACACGGCCTACGAGCAGTACTTC	CASSDTAYEQYF
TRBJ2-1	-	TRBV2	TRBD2	TGTGCCAGCAGTGAAGCTCGCGGGAGCGGGGGCAATGAGCAGTTCTTC	CASSEARGSGGNEQFF
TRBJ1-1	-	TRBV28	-	TGTGCCAGCAGTTTAAGGGAGTGGGGCACTGAAGCTTTCTTT	CASSLREWGTEAFF
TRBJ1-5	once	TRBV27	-	TGTGCCAGCAGTTTAGGGACAATAGCCAATCAGCCCCAGCATTTT	CASSLGTIANQPQHF
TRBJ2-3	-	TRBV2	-	TGTGCCAGCAGTGAGAGGACAGTTCCAGATACGCAGTATTTT	CASSERTVPDTQYF
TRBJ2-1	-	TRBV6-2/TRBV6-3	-	TGTGCCAGCAGACCTTCAGGCTCCTACAATGAGCAGTTCTTC	CASRPSGSYNEQFF
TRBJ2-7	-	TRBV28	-	TGTGCCAGCAGTTTTTCCCCCGGACAGTTTAGGGAGCAGTACTTC	CASSFSPGQFREQYF
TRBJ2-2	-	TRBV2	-	TGTGCCAGCAGGGGGCCCGGAGGGACCGGGGAGCTGTTTTTT	CASRGPGGTGELFF
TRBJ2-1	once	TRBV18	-	TGTGCCAGCTCCCCCCCCGGTAACAATGAGCAGTTCTTC	CASSPPGNNEQFF
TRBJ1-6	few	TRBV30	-	TGTGCCTTTGGACACCTTAATTCACCCCTCCACTTT	CAFGHLNSPLHF
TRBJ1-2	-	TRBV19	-	TGTGCCAGTAGTATGAACAATAACTATGGCTACACCTTC	CASSMNNNYGYTF
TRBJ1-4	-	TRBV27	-	TGTGCCAGCAGTTTAGGGACATCCGAAAAACTGTTTTTT	CASSLGTSEKLFF